Listed below are T cell receptor beta chains from one sample, sequenced in a study of T-cell memory formation after mild COVID-19. TCRdb ran MiXCR on the 5' RACE reads and lists one entry per CDR3 protein. The repertoire holds some 490,000 distinct CDR3 sequences, with roughly 20% as singletons. The sequencing input was PBMCs or a T cell subset sorted from them (not recorded which). Receptors were obtained from an adult woman who had mild COVID-19 (a few samples of this study predate the infection). Cell type and time point are not known. Both conserved end residues are part of each CDR3. Each record gives: V gene, D gene, CDR3 length, clone size, J gene, CDR3 DNA, CDR3 protein. A D gene is named only where the DNA matches it firmly. Size tells how often a clone was seen (once, few, many) or the class of an expanded clone, and some rows leave it out.

TRBV12-3/TRBV12-4,.,12,.,TRBJ1-1,TGTGCCAGCAGCCGGCCCGACTCAGGAGCTTTCTTT,CASSRPDSGAFF
TRBV6-5,.,13,.,TRBJ1-1,TGTGCCAGCAGTTACGAGAAGTACACTGAAGCTTTCTTT,CASSYEKYTEAFF
TRBV21-1,.,13,few,TRBJ2-2,TGTGCCAGCACCACCGGGGACACCGGGGAGCTGTTTTTT,CASTTGDTGELFF
TRBV25-1,.,13,few,TRBJ1-5,TGTGCCAGCAGTGGAGTGGGCAATCAGCCCCAGCATTTT,CASSGVGNQPQHF
TRBV6-1,.,16,few,TRBJ1-5,TGTGCCAGCAGTGAAGCGCTTCGCCAAGCGGGCCAGCCCCAGCATTTT,CASSEALRQAGQPQHF
TRBV4-1,.,17,.,TRBJ1-3,TGCGCCAGCAGCCAAGAAAGCACTGGAGTAGTGATGAACACCATATATTTT,CASSQESTGVVMNTIYF
TRBV29-1,TRBD1,12,many,TRBJ2-7,TGCAGCGTTGGGACAGGGGTCTACGAGCAGTACTTC,CSVGTGVYEQYF
TRBV2,TRBD2,14,.,TRBJ2-4,TGTGCCAGCAGTGGACTAGCGGGAGCCAACATTCAGTACTTC,CASSGLAGANIQYF
TRBV7-9,.,13,few,TRBJ1-1,TGTGCCAGCGAGGGCCAGGTGAACACTGAAGCTTTCTTT,CASEGQVNTEAFF
TRBV24-1,TRBD1,15,few,TRBJ2-1,TGTGCCACCAGTGACCCCGGGACAGGGGGCCTTGAGCAGTTCTTC,CATSDPGTGGLEQFF
TRBV5-1,TRBD1,15,few,TRBJ2-3,TGCGCCAGCAGCTGGAGACAGGGCAGCACAGATACGCAGTATTTT,CASSWRQGSTDTQYF
TRBV19,TRBD1,14,.,TRBJ1-5,TGTGCCAGTAGACGAGACAGGGCTGCTCAGCCCCAGCATTTT,CASRRDRAAQPQHF
TRBV9,.,16,.,TRBJ1-6,TGTGCCAGCAGCGCACCCCCTCGCGACAGGAATTCACCCCTCCACTTT,CASSAPPRDRNSPLHF
TRBV20-1,TRBD2,14,.,TRBJ2-5,TGCAGTGCTTCAACGGGAGGGCCGGTTGAGACCCAGTACTTC,CSASTGGPVETQYF
TRBV3-1,.,14,.,TRBJ1-3,TGTGCCAGCAGCCAAGGTGCAGGCGGAAACACCATATATTTT,CASSQGAGGNTIYF
TRBV3-1,TRBD1,14,many,TRBJ2-7,TGTGCCAGCAGCCACGGGACAGCTTCCTACGAGCAGTACTTC,CASSHGTASYEQYF
TRBV20-1,.,14,.,TRBJ1-5,TGCAGTGCCCAGGGACTCCTTAGCAATCAGCCCCAGCATTTT,CSAQGLLSNQPQHF
TRBV12-3/TRBV12-4,.,15,.,TRBJ2-2,TGTGCCAGCAGCCCCTCCGGGACTTTCACCGGGGAGCTGTTTTTT,CASSPSGTFTGELFF
TRBV29-1,.,14,few,TRBJ1-1,TGCAGCGTTCCCCGGACGGCTGCGAACACTGAAGCTTTCTTT,CSVPRTAANTEAFF
TRBV5-1,.,20,.,TRBJ1-5,TGCGCCAGCAGCTTGATCGCGCGGGCGGTCAGCCTATGTGGCAATCAGCCCCAGCATTTT,CASSLIARAVSLCGNQPQHF
TRBV15,.,16,.,TRBJ1-3,TGTGCCACCAGCAGAGATCCACAGGGCTTTGGAAACACCATATATTTT,CATSRDPQGFGNTIYF
TRBV12-3/TRBV12-4,.,14,.,TRBJ1-2,TGTGCCAGCAGTTTGACCAGGGGTAACTATGGCTACACCTTC,CASSLTRGNYGYTF